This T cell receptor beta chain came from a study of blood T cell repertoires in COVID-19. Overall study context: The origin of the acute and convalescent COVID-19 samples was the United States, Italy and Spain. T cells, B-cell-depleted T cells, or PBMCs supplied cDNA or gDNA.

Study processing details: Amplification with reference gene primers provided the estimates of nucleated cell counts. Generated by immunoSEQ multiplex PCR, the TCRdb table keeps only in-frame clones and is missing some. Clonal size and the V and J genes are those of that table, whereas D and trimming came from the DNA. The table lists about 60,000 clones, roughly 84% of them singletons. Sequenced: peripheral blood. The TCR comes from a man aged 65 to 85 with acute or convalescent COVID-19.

This chain's CDR3 is CASSEALIGTSGGPEFF. CDR3 DNA sequence: TGTGCCAGCAGTGAAGCGCTTATAGGGACTAGCGGGGGCCCAGAGTTCTTC. V and J are TRBV2 and TRBJ2-1; 14 nucleotides align to TRBD2. V shed 0 bases, J shed 14 bases, and the junction held 12 bases outside the gene matches. Germline V lookup: CDR1 SNHLY, CDR2 FYNNEI. This CDR3 has 17 residues.